Below are 20 T cell receptor beta chains sequenced from a single sample in a study of glioma-infiltrating T cells. TCR alpha and beta CDR3 regions were amplified from RNA using iRepertoire nested multiplex PCR. MiXCR, applied by TCRdb to the multiplex PCR reads, yields one record per CDR3 protein. This sample has about 140,000 distinct CDR3 sequences; around 40% occur once, and the top ten carry over 15%. What was sequenced was glioma tissue, nonneoplastic brain tissue, or PBMCs (not recorded which). These TCRs come from a human donor with low-grade glioma or glioblastoma, undergoing nonglioma brain surgery, or in good health (not recorded which).

Of note for this clonotype: The junction differs from germline at one of its ends, possibly a read error. The rearrangement links TRBV7-2 to TRBJ1-2; TRBD1 might be the D (5 bases). Germline V lookup: CDR1 SGHTA, CDR2 FQGNSA. The CDR3 sequence is 12 residues long. The CDR3 spells CARSLGQGGYTF. The CDR3 DNA follows: TGTGCCCGCAGCTTAGGGCAGGGTGGCTACACCTTC. Based on the CDR3 plus reference TRBV7-2 and TRBJ1-2, the full variable domain is GAGVSQSPSNKVTEKGKDVELRCDPISGHTALYWYRQSLGQGLEFLIYFQGNSAPDKSGLPSDRFSAERTGGSVSTLTIQRTQQEDSAVYLCARSLGQGGYTFGSGTRLTVV.

V is TRBV11-1 and J is TRBJ2-2; D remains unclear. The CDR3 runs 14 residues. Germline V gene data show CDR1 as SGHAT and CDR2 as FQDESV (reference sequence). The germline V and J ends were trimmed by 5 bases and 5 bases, with 12 bases remaining between them. CDR3 residues: CASSPRTATGELFF. In DNA form, the CDR3 reads TGTGCCAGCAGCCCCCGGACGGCTACCGGGGAGCTGTTTTTT.

The chain links TRBV3-1 to TRBJ1-1; 7 bases match TRBD1. Germline-derived CDR1 and CDR2 are LGHDT and YNNKEL (reference sequence). Losses at the gene ends were 8 bases for V and 10 bases for J; bases not matched to a gene: 13. This CDR3 has 13 amino acids. Here the CDR3 reads CASGRGDEGGAFF. In DNA, the CDR3 is TGTGCCAGCGGCAGGGGGGACGAGGGTGGAGCTTTCTTT.

There are a few counts of this clonotype. This chain's CDR3 is CSFQEGYSNQPQHF. CDR3 nucleotide sequence: TGCAGTTTTCAGGAGGGATATAGCAATCAGCCCCAGCATTTT. J is TRBJ1-5 and V is TRBV20-1; D gene uncertain. The germline CDR1 and CDR2 sequences are DFQATT and SNEGSKA (reference sequence). This CDR3 has 14 amino acids. V lost 8 bases and J lost 0, with 14 bases in between.

The chain joins TRBV27 to TRBJ2-7; D is unresolved. The germline V and J ends were trimmed by 3 bases and 0 bases, with 6 bases remaining between them. Germline V CDR1 and CDR2: MNHEY, SMNVEV (reference sequence). The CDR3 is made up of 13 amino acids. The CDR3: CASSFSHSYEQYF. In DNA form, the CDR3 reads TGTGCCAGCAGTTTTTCCCACTCCTACGAGCAGTACTTC.

The chain uses TRBV4-1 and TRBJ2-3; D possibly corresponds to TRBD2 (6 bases). V lost 3 bases and J lost 1, with 8 bases in between. The CDR3 contains 14 residues. In germline, CDR1 is MGHRA, CDR2 YSYEKL. The CDR3 sequence: CASSHGSRTDTQYF. CDR3 nucleotide sequence: TGCGCCAGCAGCCACGGGAGTCGCACAGATACGCAGTATTTT.

This clonotype was detected only a few times. This chain links TRBV20-1 with TRBJ1-1; the match to TRBD1 covers 7 bases. The germline V gene has CDR1 DFQATT and CDR2 SNEGSKA (reference sequence). J lost 0 bases, V lost 5 bases, and 9 bases had no gene match. The CDR3 runs 15 residues. CDR3 DNA sequence: TGCAGTGCTTTTAACGACAGGGTTCTGAACACTGAAGCTTTCTTT. Translation: CSAFNDRVLNTEAFF.

About this clonotype itself: The junction departs from germline at one end; a sequencing error may be responsible. The rearrangement joins TRBV2 to TRBJ2-7; D is uncertain. This CDR3 contains 11 residues. In germline, CDR1 is SNHLY, CDR2 FYNNEI. The CDR3 protein is CASSETYEQCF. CDR3 DNA: TGTGCCAGCAGTGAAACATACGAGCAGTGCTTC.

This clonotype has ten or more counts. The V call is TRBV20-1, the J call TRBJ2-1; 10 nucleotides align to TRBD2. From germline, CDR1 is DFQATT and CDR2 SNEGSKA (reference sequence). The J segment lost 7 bases and the V segment lost 2 bases, leaving 5 bases of the junction unmatched. The CDR3 spans 14 residues. CDR3 sequence (DNA): TGCAGTGCTAGATTTAGCGGGGGGCTAAATGAGCAGTTCTTC. Protein product: CSARFSGGLNEQFF.

V usage is TRBV28 and J usage is TRBJ2-7; 8 positions agree with TRBD2. This CDR3 has 14 amino acids. Germline trimming cut 6 bases from V and 1 base from J; bases unmatched to any gene: 5. Germline V gives CDR1 MDHEN, CDR2 SYDVKM. The CDR3 loop is CASRGLGGSYEQYF. CDR3 nucleotide sequence: TGTGCCAGCAGGGGACTAGGGGGGTCCTACGAGCAGTACTTC.

This clonotype was detected a few times. The gene calls are TRBV2 and TRBJ1-5, with D perhaps matching TRBD1 (6 bases). Germline V lookup: CDR1 SNHLY, CDR2 FYNNEI. This CDR3 has 13 residues. V was cut by 7 bases and J by 3 bases, with 10 bases left in between. As DNA, the CDR3 is TGTGCCAGCACCAGGACAGACAATCAGCCCCAGCATTTT. This sequence encodes CASTRTDNQPQHF.

This clonotype was detected a few times. The chain combines TRBV20-1 with TRBJ2-5; 7 bases agree with TRBD2. The length of the CDR3 is 15 residues. Germline V gives CDR1 DFQATT, CDR2 SNEGSKA (reference sequence). J was trimmed by 3 bases and V by 2 bases; bases with no gene match: 9. The DNA for the CDR3 is TGCAGTGCTAGACCCCCGGGACTAACGAAAGAGACCCAGTACTTC. Translation gives CSARPPGLTKETQYF.

The V call is TRBV25-1, the J call TRBJ1-5; D ambiguous. This CDR3 comprises 14 residues. Germline V gives CDR1 MGHDK, CDR2 SYGVNS. Trimming took 3 bases from V and 0 from J, leaving 6 bases between them. CDR3 sequence reads: CASSDILSNQPQHF. The CDR3 nucleotides are TGTGCCAGCAGTGACATTCTTAGCAATCAGCCCCAGCATTTT.

This clonotype came up a few times. The V gene is TRBV4-1, the J gene TRBJ2-5; 7 bases are a match to TRBD2. Germline V gene sequence: CDR1 MGHRA, CDR2 YSYEKL. The CDR3 loop spans 14 amino acids. The J segment lost 2 bases and the V segment lost 1 base, leaving 1 base of the junction unmatched. The CDR3 protein is CASSQGGGQETQYF. Written as DNA, the CDR3 is TGCGCCAGCAGCCAAGGGGGGGGACAAGAGACCCAGTACTTC.

The table lists this clonotype with a few counts. The CDR3 region is CASSFFSGRDNEQFF. CDR3 coding DNA: TGTGCCAGCAGTTTTTTCAGCGGGAGGGACAATGAGCAGTTCTTC. J is TRBJ2-1 and V is TRBV28; TRBD2 agrees at 10 bases. Germline V gene data show CDR1 as MDHEN and CDR2 as SYDVKM. Trimming at V came to 3 bases and at J to 5 bases, leaving 4 bases not matched to a gene. CDR3 size: 15 residues.

The gene calls are TRBV7-2 and TRBJ1-6, with D perhaps TRBD1 (6 bases). This CDR3 has 15 residues. Germline CDR1 SGHTA, CDR2 FQGNSA. V lost 1 base and J lost 6, with 10 bases in between. CDR3 region: CASSLGTGLNSPLHF. The CDR3 DNA is TGTGCCAGCAGCTTAGGTACAGGGCTTAATTCACCCCTCCACTTT.

This chain uses TRBV7-2 with TRBJ2-7; 8 positions agree with TRBD1. CDR3 length equals 15 residues. The V gene's germline CDR1 is SGHTA and CDR2 FQGNSA. With V trimmed by 1 base and J by 5 bases, 7 bases remained unmatched. The CDR3 protein is CASSLVQGAGHEQYF. CDR3 bases: TGTGCCAGCAGCTTAGTGCAGGGGGCAGGGCACGAGCAGTACTTC.

This clonotype was seen just once. This sequence joins TRBV20-1 and TRBJ1-1, with a tentative D call TRBD1 (6 bases). Trimming took off 5 bases at V and 4 bases at J, with 23 bases between the two ends. The CDR3 consists of 16 residues. Germline V gene data show CDR1 as DFQATT and CDR2 as SNEGSKA (reference sequence). The CDR3 DNA follows: TGCAGTGCTTTGGACAGTCTGTCGGGGTTGGGCACTGAAGCTTTCTTT. Amino acids: CSALDSLSGLGTEAFF.

This clonotype occurred many times. This chain joins TRBV15 and TRBJ2-1; no reliable D call. The CDR3 covers 12 residues. V was trimmed by 0 bases and J by 8 bases, leaving 5 bases between them. Germline CDR1 and CDR2: LNHNV and YYDKDF (reference sequence). The CDR3 loop is CATSREAHEQFF. CDR3 DNA: TGTGCCACCAGCAGAGAGGCGCATGAGCAGTTCTTC.

The sample holds a few counts of this clonotype. The chain combines TRBV7-2 with TRBJ1-5; no reliable D call. CDR1 and CDR2 from the germline V gene are SGHTA and FQGNSA. The CDR3 is 16 residues long. Trimming left V 1 base short and J 9 bases short, with 19 bases between. CDR3 loop: CASSLVLGPEAGPQHF. The CDR3, as DNA: TGTGCCAGCAGCTTAGTCTTGGGCCCCGAGGCAGGGCCCCAGCATTTT.